The 5 T cell receptor beta chains below were found in one sample sequenced in a study of regulatory T cells in long-lasting Graves disease. The authors built TCR beta libraries using iRepertoire HTBI primers and Arm-PCR of CDR3 regions. One entry per CDR3 protein, called by TCRdb with MiXCR from the multiplex PCR reads. This table holds about 370,000 distinct CDR3 sequences, roughly a sixth found once. Regarding time point: newly diagnosed GD, antithyroid drugs for less than 3 months. The TCR library was prepared using RNA isolated from PBMCs. The material was peripheral blood mononuclear cells (PBMCs), obtained at new diagnosis, from a patient treated with antithyroid drugs. The source is a female donor with Graves disease.

The chain recombines TRBV27 with TRBJ2-2; D ambiguous. There are 12 residues in the CDR3. The V end was cut by 6 bases, the J end by 6 bases, with 8 bases between. Germline CDR1 MNHEY, CDR2 SMNVEV (reference sequence). As DNA, the CDR3 is TGTGCCAGCAGATTCCCGTCCGGGGAGCTGTTTTTT. Amino acids: CASRFPSGELFF.

Turning to this clonotype: Being one base from a much bigger clone, this may be a read error. The chain is built from TRBV5-8 and TRBJ2-1; TRBD2 agrees at 8 bases. There are 16 residues in the CDR3. V shed 4 bases, J shed 5 bases, and the junction held 11 bases outside the gene matches. Germline V lookup: CDR1 SGHTS, CDR2 YDEGEE. CDR3 sequence reads: CASSPGGARGDNEQFF. In DNA, the CDR3 is TGTGCCAGCAGCCCTGGTGGGGCGCGGGGGGACAATGAGCAGTTCTTC.

This clonotype was counted many times. The rearrangement links TRBV7-9 to TRBJ2-7; 9 bases are a match to TRBD1. The ends lost 5 bases at V and 0 bases at J; junction bases unmatched: 2. The V gene's germline CDR1 is SEHNR and CDR2 FQNEAQ (reference sequence). This CDR3 contains 14 residues. The DNA for the CDR3 is TGTGCCAGCAGCGAGGGACAGGGCTCCTACGAGCAGTACTTC. Translating gives CASSEGQGSYEQYF.

Points on this clonotype: This likely stems from a read error, as it lies one base from a far larger clone. The chain has TRBV12-3 or TRBV12-4 and TRBJ2-3; TRBD2 might be the D (5 bases). The end of the DNA aligns better with TRBJ2-7, so the J call may be wrong. CDR3 length equals 15 residues. CDR3 loop: CASSLSGTIGREQYF. CDR3 in DNA: TGTGCCAGCAGTTTGAGCGGAACCATCGGGCGCGAGCAGTACTTC.

In this sample, this clonotype turned up a few times. This sequence joins TRBV7-9 and TRBJ2-2, with 9 bases aligning to TRBD1. V lost 5 bases and J lost 5; bases outside the gene matches: 9. The CDR3 has 16 residues. Germline CDR1 reads SEHNR; CDR2 reads FQNEAQ (reference sequence). CDR3 nucleotide sequence: TGTGCCAGCAGCCCCCTCGGGACAGGGTTTACCGGGGAGCTGTTTTTT. This translates into CASSPLGTGFTGELFF.